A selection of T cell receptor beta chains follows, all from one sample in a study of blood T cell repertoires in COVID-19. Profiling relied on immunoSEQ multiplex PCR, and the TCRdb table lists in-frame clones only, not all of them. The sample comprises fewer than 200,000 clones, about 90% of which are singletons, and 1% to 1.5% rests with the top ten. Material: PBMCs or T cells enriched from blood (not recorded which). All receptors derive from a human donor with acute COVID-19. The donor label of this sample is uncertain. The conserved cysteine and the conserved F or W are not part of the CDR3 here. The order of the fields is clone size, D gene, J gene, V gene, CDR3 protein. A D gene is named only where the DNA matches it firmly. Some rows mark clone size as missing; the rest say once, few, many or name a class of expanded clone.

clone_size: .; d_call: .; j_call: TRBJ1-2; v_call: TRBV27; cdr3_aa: ASSSPGYGYT
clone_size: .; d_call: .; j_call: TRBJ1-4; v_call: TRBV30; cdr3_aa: AWSVEAEKLF
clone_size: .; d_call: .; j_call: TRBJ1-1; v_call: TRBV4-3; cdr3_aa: ASSQGAGNTEAF
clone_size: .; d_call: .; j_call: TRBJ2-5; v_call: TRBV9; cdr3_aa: ASGRDQQPGETQY
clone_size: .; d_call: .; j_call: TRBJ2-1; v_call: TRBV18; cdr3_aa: ASSPRQGQGEQF
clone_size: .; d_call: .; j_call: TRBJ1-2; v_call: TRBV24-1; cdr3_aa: ATSDEQVFYGYT
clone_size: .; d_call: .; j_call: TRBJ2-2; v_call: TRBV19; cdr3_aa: ASSMTANTGELF
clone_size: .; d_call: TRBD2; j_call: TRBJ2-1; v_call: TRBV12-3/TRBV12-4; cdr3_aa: ASTLAGGNHF
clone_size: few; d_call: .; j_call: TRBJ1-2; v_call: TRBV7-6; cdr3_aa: ASSPGGRLGYT
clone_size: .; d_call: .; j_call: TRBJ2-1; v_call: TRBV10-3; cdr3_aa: AISEWQSPYNEQF
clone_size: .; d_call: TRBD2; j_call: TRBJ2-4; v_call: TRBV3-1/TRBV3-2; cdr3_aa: ASSQEVAGAGGNIQY
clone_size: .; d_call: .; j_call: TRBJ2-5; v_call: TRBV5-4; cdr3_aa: ASSLGRETQY
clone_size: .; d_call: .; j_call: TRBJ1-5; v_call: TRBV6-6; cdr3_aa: ASSYQGGRSQPQH
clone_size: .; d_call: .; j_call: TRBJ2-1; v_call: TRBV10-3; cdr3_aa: AISENTGSSYNEQF
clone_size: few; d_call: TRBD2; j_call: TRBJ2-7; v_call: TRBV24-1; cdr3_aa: ATSDASGGTLEQY
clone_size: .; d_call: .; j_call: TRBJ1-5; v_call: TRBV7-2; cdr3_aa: ASSLGGWGNQPQH
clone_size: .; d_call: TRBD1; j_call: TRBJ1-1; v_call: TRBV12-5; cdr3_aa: ASAVWTGLEAF
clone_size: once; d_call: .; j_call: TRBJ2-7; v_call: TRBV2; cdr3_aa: ASSGNRGSVGQY
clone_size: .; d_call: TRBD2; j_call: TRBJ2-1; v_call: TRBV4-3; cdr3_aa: ASSQLRGGSYNEQF
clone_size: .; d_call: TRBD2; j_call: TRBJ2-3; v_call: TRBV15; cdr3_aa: ATSRGEAGPLNTQY
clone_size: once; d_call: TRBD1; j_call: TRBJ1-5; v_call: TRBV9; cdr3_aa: ASSLTGAGGQPQH
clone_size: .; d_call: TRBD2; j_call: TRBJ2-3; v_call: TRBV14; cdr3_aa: ASSLSSGGTDTQY
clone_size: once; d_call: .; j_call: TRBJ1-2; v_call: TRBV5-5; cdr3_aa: ASSPMSGAPAYGYT
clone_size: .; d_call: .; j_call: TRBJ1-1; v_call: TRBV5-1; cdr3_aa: ASSFLPQGVNTEAF
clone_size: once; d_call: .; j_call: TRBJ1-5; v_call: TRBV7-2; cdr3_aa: ASSRGHMTDSNQPQH
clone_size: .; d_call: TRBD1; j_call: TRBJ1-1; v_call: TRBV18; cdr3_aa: ASSPKGQGEGAF
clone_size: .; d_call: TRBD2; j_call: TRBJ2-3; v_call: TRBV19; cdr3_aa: ASSITGEGTYTDTQY
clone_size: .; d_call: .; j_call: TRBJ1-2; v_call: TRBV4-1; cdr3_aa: ASSQGPGNTNYGYT
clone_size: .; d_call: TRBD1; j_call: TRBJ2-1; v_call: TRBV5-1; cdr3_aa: ASSLAGTGISYNEQF
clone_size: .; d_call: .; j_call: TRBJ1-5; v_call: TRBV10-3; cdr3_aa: AISQGDNQPQH
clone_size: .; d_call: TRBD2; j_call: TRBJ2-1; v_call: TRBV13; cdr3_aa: ASSLPSGAFDEQF
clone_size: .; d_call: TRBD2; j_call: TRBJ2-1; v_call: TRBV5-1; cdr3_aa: ASNGLAGGKRYNEQF
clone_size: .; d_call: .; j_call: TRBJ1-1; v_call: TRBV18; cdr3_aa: ASSPRSKRGTTGTEAF
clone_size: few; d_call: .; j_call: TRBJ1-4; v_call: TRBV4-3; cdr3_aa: ASSQDSTAHEKLF
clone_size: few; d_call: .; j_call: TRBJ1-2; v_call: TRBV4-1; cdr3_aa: ASNPDGGHSYGYT
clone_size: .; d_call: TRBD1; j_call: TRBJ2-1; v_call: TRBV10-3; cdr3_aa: AISETGTGSFNEQF
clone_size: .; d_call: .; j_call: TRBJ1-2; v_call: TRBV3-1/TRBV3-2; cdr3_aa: ASSLLAQGNYGYT
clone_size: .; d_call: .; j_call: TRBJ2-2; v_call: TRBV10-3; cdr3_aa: AINNQAGELF
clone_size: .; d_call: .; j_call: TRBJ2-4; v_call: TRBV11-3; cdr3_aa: ASSLEGEGNIQY
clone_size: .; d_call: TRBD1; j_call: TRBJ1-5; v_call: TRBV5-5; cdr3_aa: ASSLTGGDSNQPQH
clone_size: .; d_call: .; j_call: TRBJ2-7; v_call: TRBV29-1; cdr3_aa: SVGRENSYEQY
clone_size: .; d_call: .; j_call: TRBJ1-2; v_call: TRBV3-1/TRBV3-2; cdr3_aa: ASSQEAGPRGYT
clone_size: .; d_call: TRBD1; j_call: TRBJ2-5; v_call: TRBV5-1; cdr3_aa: ASGPDRAEETQY
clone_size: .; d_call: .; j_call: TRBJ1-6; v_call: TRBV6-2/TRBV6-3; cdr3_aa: ASSYSDSWGGVHNSPLH
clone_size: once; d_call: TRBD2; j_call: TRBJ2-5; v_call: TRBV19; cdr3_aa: ASSVLGGLGETQY
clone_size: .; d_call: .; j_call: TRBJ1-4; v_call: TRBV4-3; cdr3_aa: ASSQDPVGATNEKLF
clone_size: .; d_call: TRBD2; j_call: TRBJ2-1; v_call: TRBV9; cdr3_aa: ASSPRTSGGASSSYNEQF
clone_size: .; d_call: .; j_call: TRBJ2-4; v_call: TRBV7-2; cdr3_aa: ASSLDGLSNIQY